What follows are 6 T cell receptor beta chains derived from one specimen sequenced in a study of response to subunit inactivated influenza vaccine. Each CDR3 protein gets one entry after TCRdb re-called the RT-PCR reads with MiXCR. This repertoire shows 650,000 to 700,000 distinct CDR3 sequences, less than 20% found once; its top ten account for roughly 11%. Material: PBMCs from blood, obtained 11 to 12 days after vaccination. Receptors originate from a man aged 45-65 years who received an inactivated influenza vaccine.

This clonotype turned up a few times. The gene calls are TRBV20-1 and TRBJ2-2; TRBD1 matches 8 bases. The CDR3 length is 13 residues. The germline gives CDR1 DFQATT, CDR2 SNEGSKA (reference sequence). The junction had 6 bases not matched to a gene; V was cut back by 6 bases and J by 6 bases. The CDR3, as DNA: TGCAGTGCAAGACAGGGGACGGCCGGGGAGCTGTTTTTT. It codes for CSARQGTAGELFF.

The chain links TRBV19 to TRBJ1-6, with D possibly being TRBD1 (6 bases). V dropped 8 bases and J dropped 6 bases, with 11 bases sitting between them. The CDR3 runs to 13 residues. CDR1 and CDR2 (germline): LNHDA, SQIVND (reference sequence). CDR3 protein: CASQDRVNSPLHF. The DNA of the CDR3 is TGTGCCAGTCAGGACAGAGTTAATTCACCCCTCCACTTT.

The DNA of the CDR3 is TGCGCCAGCAGCTTGGCCTTTGAAGGAGAGACCCAGTACTTC. Protein: CASSLAFEGETQYF. The J gene is TRBJ2-5, the V gene TRBV5-1, with D uncertain. Between the trimmed V and J ends, which lost 0 bases and 4 bases, there was a span of 10 bases. Germline V gene lookup returns CDR1 SGHRS and CDR2 YFSETQ. The CDR3 extends over 14 amino acids.

This clonotype occurred a few times. This rearrangement joins TRBV20-1 to TRBJ1-6; D uncertain. Germline CDR1 is DFQATT and CDR2 is SNEGSKA (reference sequence). The CDR3 contains 15 residues. V was pared by 2 bases and J by 0 bases, with 8 bases between. The CDR3, as DNA: TGCAGTGCTAGATCGGACGGCTCCTATAATTCACCCCTCCACTTT. Amino acid sequence: CSARSDGSYNSPLHF.

This clonotype has just a few counts. The gene calls are TRBV5-1 and TRBJ2-6; TRBD1 is a possible D gene (5 bases). Germline values: CDR1 SGHRS, CDR2 YFSETQ. V was pared by 3 bases and J by 0 bases, with 10 bases between. The CDR3 consists of 16 residues. The CDR3 reads CASSSGHGSGANVLTF. Here the CDR3 DNA reads TGCGCCAGCAGCTCTGGACATGGCTCTGGGGCCAACGTCCTGACTTTC.

This clonotype has ten or more counts. V and J are TRBV12-3 or TRBV12-4 and TRBJ1-1; 9 bases align to TRBD1. Unmatched junction bases numbered 4, after V lost 6 bases and J lost 5 bases. The CDR3 has 13 amino acids. This CDR3 is CASRRTGETEAFF. CDR3 DNA: TGTGCCAGCAGGCGGACAGGGGAAACTGAAGCTTTCTTT.